This passage covers 19 T cell receptor beta chains from one sample sequenced in a study of Graves' ophthalmopathy and Graves' hyperthyroidism. From RNA, the CDR3 regions of TCR beta chains were amplified and sequenced. Second-round multiplex PCR came after first-round RT-PCR with HTBI primers. TCRdb re-derived calls from the multiplex PCR reads in MiXCR, one entry per CDR3 protein. The table includes some 520,000 distinct CDR3 sequences, around 15% detected once. Sequenced sample: blood. These TCRs come from a woman in her twenties or thirties with Graves' ophthalmopathy.

Concerning this clonotype: This may be a read error: a much more frequent sequence differs by one nucleotide. Since no conserved phenylalanine or tryptophan closes the CDR3, a read error is the likely cause. The chain couples TRBV11-2 to TRBJ1-2; no definite D call. The CDR3 consists of 13 residues. V was shortened by 8 bases and J by 5 bases, with 15 bases between the two germline ends. Germline V gives CDR1 SGHAT, CDR2 FQNNGV. The CDR3 sequence: CASGPGSPYGYTY. The CDR3 nucleotides are TGTGCCAGCGGTCCCGGCAGCCCATATGGCTACACCTAC.

This clonotype was seen repeatedly, ten times or more. CDR3 DNA sequence: TGTGCCAGCAGTTCGACAGGGGGGGGTTCACCCCTCCACTTT. It is translated as CASSSTGGGSPLHF. This chain uses TRBV6-5 with TRBJ1-6; 9 nucleotides line up with TRBD1. There are 14 residues in the CDR3. V shed 4 bases, J shed 9 bases, and the junction held 4 bases outside the gene matches. CDR1 and CDR2 from the germline V gene are MNHEY and SVGAGI.

V gene TRBV6-1 combines with J gene TRBJ1-1, with D possibly TRBD1 on 5 matching bases. The CDR3 is 14 amino acids. The V gene's germline CDR1 is MNHNS and CDR2 SASEGT. V lost 5 bases and J lost 3, with 13 bases in between. CDR3 amino acids: CASSIGTWDTEAFF. In nucleotides, the CDR3 is TGTGCCAGCAGTATAGGGACGTGGGACACTGAAGCTTTCTTT.

This clonotype has ten or more counts. The V gene is TRBV19, the J gene TRBJ2-5; D gene ambiguous. The CDR3 loop spans 14 amino acids. Trimming shortened V by 5 bases and J by 0 bases, and 10 bases separated the two germline ends. CDR1 LNHDA and CDR2 SQIVND come from the germline V gene (reference sequence). The CDR3 protein is CASSVTLYQETQYF. The CDR3 nucleotides are TGTGCCAGTAGTGTGACACTGTACCAAGAGACCCAGTACTTC.

This clonotype was detected ten times or more. This chain links TRBV12-3 or TRBV12-4 with TRBJ1-1, with 8 bases identical to TRBD1. The length of the CDR3 is 16 residues. Trimming cost V 6 bases and J 1 base; bases outside gene matches: 10. The CDR3 loop reads CASSPGRGRPNTEAFF. The DNA of the CDR3 is TGTGCCAGCAGCCCCGGCAGGGGGCGTCCGAACACTGAAGCTTTCTTT.

For this clonotype: This could be a read error, since a much larger clone is one nucleotide away. As DNA, the CDR3 is TGTGCCAGCAGTGGTGTTAGCGCGGCCTACGAGCAGTGCTTC. This sequence encodes CASSGVSAAYEQCF. This sequence joins TRBV2 and TRBJ2-7, with a possible D match to TRBD2 (5 bases). The CDR3 is 14 amino acids. Germline CDR1 reads SNHLY; CDR2 reads FYNNEI.

V gene TRBV5-1 combines with J gene TRBJ2-2, with 9 bases lining up with TRBD1. Per germline, CDR1 SGHRS and CDR2 YFSETQ. With V trimmed by 4 bases and J by 7 bases, 8 bases remained unmatched. The length of the CDR3 is 15 residues. CDR3 region: CASSTGTGQSGELFF. CDR3 coding DNA: TGCGCCAGCAGCACCGGGACAGGGCAAAGCGGGGAGCTGTTTTTT.

This clonotype was detected ten times or more. V and J are TRBV10-3 and TRBJ1-1; D possibly corresponds to TRBD1 (5 bases). Trimming cost V 4 bases and J 3 bases, with 12 bases left between them. Germline assignment: CDR1 ENHRY and CDR2 SYGVKD. This CDR3 is built from 14 residues. CDR3 residues: CAISGGLGDTEAFF. CDR3 sequence (DNA): TGTGCCATCAGTGGAGGATTAGGGGACACTGAAGCTTTCTTT.

This clonotype was counted ten times or more. The chain carries TRBV6-1 and TRBJ2-3; TRBD1 matches at 9 bases. The germline V gene has CDR1 MNHNS and CDR2 SASEGT. The V and J ends lost 10 bases and 6 bases, in that order; junction bases with no gene match: 8. This CDR3 region has 13 residues. The CDR3 region is CATGTGRTDTQYF. The CDR3 nucleotides read TGTGCCACGGGGACAGGGAGGACCGATACGCAGTATTTT.

This clonotype was detected only once. One base away lies a much larger clone, so this may be a sequencing read error. This is likely a read error, given that the CDR3 carries no conserved phenylalanine or tryptophan at its end. The chain is built from TRBV5-1 and TRBJ1-2; 8 bases line up with TRBD1. This CDR3 has 15 residues. V lost 4 bases to trimming and J lost 5 bases; unmatched junction nucleotides: 10. Germline CDR1 is SGHRS and CDR2 is YFSETQ. CDR3 sequence: CASSHGDRPQYGYTV. The CDR3 DNA reads as TGCGCCAGCAGCCACGGGGACAGGCCTCAGTATGGCTACACCGTC.

This clonotype was picked up a small number of times. The CDR3 DNA sequence: TGTGCCAGCAGCTTAGGGCCGGGGTTAAACTACGAGCAGTACTTC. It codes for CASSLGPGLNYEQYF. The rearrangement uses TRBV11-2 and TRBJ2-7; tentatively, D is TRBD2 (5 bases). The germline gives CDR1 SGHAT, CDR2 FQNNGV. V was pared by 1 base and J by 3 bases, with 13 bases between. The CDR3 spans 15 residues.

Concerning this clonotype itself: The CDR3 carries no conserved terminal phenylalanine or tryptophan, so it likely arises from a read error. V usage is TRBV12-3 or TRBV12-4 and J usage is TRBJ1-1; 7 bases are shared with TRBD1. This CDR3 is 13 amino acids long. The J segment lost 4 bases and the V segment lost 6 bases, leaving 5 bases of the junction unmatched. DNA for the CDR3: TGTGCCAGCAGCCCCAGGGGGTCCACTGAAGCTTTCTAT. Translating gives CASSPRGSTEAFY.

V usage is TRBV12-3 or TRBV12-4 and J usage is TRBJ1-1; 8 positions agree with TRBD1. The CDR3 extends over 15 amino acids. With 5 bases clipped from V and 6 bases from J, the junction kept 11 bases outside the gene matches. In DNA form, the CDR3 reads TGTGCCAGCAGTCAGGACAGGGATCGAGGGTCTGAAGCTTTCTTT. It translates to CASSQDRDRGSEAFF.

V is TRBV12-3 or TRBV12-4 and J is TRBJ2-3, with a weak D call TRBD1 (5 bases). The CDR3 consists of 16 residues. Between the trimmed V and J ends, which lost 1 base and 5 bases, there was a span of 16 bases. CDR3 region: CASSLVRGLQGDTQYF. As DNA, the CDR3 is TGTGCCAGCAGTTTAGTTAGGGGTCTCCAGGGAGATACGCAGTATTTT.

This clonotype has at least ten counts. The rearrangement links TRBV6-1 to TRBJ2-5; D uncertain. The CDR3 spans 12 residues. Per germline, CDR1 MNHNS and CDR2 SASEGT. V gave up 8 bases and J gave up 7 bases, with 14 bases separating them. The CDR3 nucleotides read TGTGCCAGCGGACCGGGCACCCCGACCCAGTACTTC. This gives the protein CASGPGTPTQYF.

This clonotype was seen many times. This sequence joins TRBV11-2 and TRBJ2-7, with unresolved D. Trimming took 0 bases from V and 6 from J, leaving 6 bases between them. Germline V gene lookup returns CDR1 SGHAT and CDR2 FQNNGV. This CDR3 comprises 12 residues. CDR3 loop: CASSLDRSEQYF. The CDR3 bases are TGTGCCAGCAGCTTAGATCGGAGCGAGCAGTACTTC.

The chain employs TRBV6-5 and TRBJ2-5; maybe TRBD2 (6 bases). Germline V lookup: CDR1 MNHEY, CDR2 SVGAGI. The CDR3 sequence is 14 residues long. V was clipped by 4 bases and J by 5 bases, with 14 bases between them. CDR3 residues: CASSFSTREETQYF. As DNA, the CDR3 is TGTGCCAGCAGTTTCTCAACCCGGGAGGAGACCCAGTACTTC.

This clonotype was counted only a few times. The missing conserved phenylalanine or tryptophan at the end of this CDR3 makes a read error likely. This chain uses TRBV6-2 or TRBV6-3 with TRBJ1-1, with unresolved D. Germline assignment: CDR1 MNHEY and CDR2 SVGEGT. The CDR3 extends over 11 amino acids. The CDR3 here is CASSSYTEAFY. Here the CDR3 DNA reads TGTGCGAGCAGTTCTTACACTGAAGCTTTCTAT.

The chain joins TRBV10-3 to TRBJ2-5; D uncertain. The germline V gene encodes CDR1 ENHRY and CDR2 SYGVKD. V was shortened by 0 bases and J by 2 bases, with 10 bases between the two germline ends. This CDR3 is 15 amino acids long. CDR3 nucleotide sequence: TGTGCCATCAGTGAGTCTTGGACGGCGCAAGAGACCCAGTACTTC. Translation: CAISESWTAQETQYF.